This T cell receptor beta chain was documented in a study of blood T cell repertoires in COVID-19. Trimming removed 2 bases at V and 4 bases at J, with 8 bases between. CDR1 SGHTA and CDR2 FQGNSA come from the germline V gene. The CDR3 totals 13 residues. The table came from immunoSEQ multiplex PCR; TCRdb's copy has only in-frame clones and leaves some out. The data hold about 260,000 clones, with more than 70% observed a single time. Researchers sorted participants into cohorts using their self-reported clinical history. This sequence joins TRBV7-2 and TRBJ2-5; D is perhaps TRBD2 (5 bases). The TCR comes from a woman aged 35 to 49 with acute COVID-19. The sample was PBMCs or T cells enriched from blood (not recorded which). CDR3 nucleotide sequence: TGTGCCAGCAGCTTAAGGGAGTTAGAGACCCAGTACTTC. It specifies CASSLRELETQYF.